This T cell receptor beta chain was sequenced for a study of blood T cell repertoires in COVID-19. Study as a whole: The United States, Italy and Spain were the sources of the acute and convalescent COVID-19 samples.

This clone has ten or more counts. Generated by immunoSEQ multiplex PCR, the TCRdb table keeps only in-frame clones and is missing some. The sample includes a few hundred thousand clones, around three quarters seen only once; the top ten take 7.2%. The germline CDR1 and CDR2 sequences are SGHTA and FQGNSA. With 5 bases removed from V and 9 bases from J, the gap between germline ends came to 11 bases. The CDR3 contains 11 residues. Sequencing input: peripheral blood. The rearrangement uses TRBV7-2 and TRBJ2-7; D might be TRBD1 (6 bases). This TCR derives from a woman aged 70-85 years with acute or convalescent COVID-19. The CDR3: CASSQGQTQYF. Written as DNA, the CDR3 is TGTGCCAGCAGCCAAGGACAGACGCAGTACTTC.